These T cell receptor beta chains were read from a single sample in a study of OX40 agonist ivuxolimab in advanced cancers. This table comes from immunoSEQ multiplex PCR, and its TCRdb copy is limited to in-frame clones, with some not included. The profile shows about 72,000 clones, approximately 84% of them singletons. The sample in question was CD4+ or CD8+ T cells sorted from blood, obtained in a trial of the OX40 agonist ivuxolimab. The source of these receptors is an adult with an advanced solid tumor such as melanoma, head and neck, liver or kidney cancer. The CDR3 runs from the conserved cysteine through the conserved F or W. The D gene is left open where the match is weak. Not all rows give a size; the values are once, few, many and, for expanded clones, a class.

TRBJ2-7 TRBV5-4 - few CASSSLGSEQYF TGTGCCAGCAGCTCTCTAGGGTCCGAGCAGTACTTC
TRBJ2-2 TRBV5-1 TRBD1 - CASTIDRATGELFF TGCGCCAGCACCATAGACAGGGCAACCGGGGAGCTGTTTTTT
TRBJ1-1 TRBV19 - few CASSISSATEAFF TGTGCCAGTAGTATTTCCAGTGCCACTGAAGCTTTCTTT
TRBJ2-7 TRBV6-5 TRBD1 - CASSYSTGGGYEQYF TGTGCCAGCAGTTACTCAACAGGGGGCGGCTACGAGCAGTACTTC
TRBJ2-7 TRBV19 TRBD1 - CASSPGQGAVEQYF TGTGCCAGTAGTCCCGGACAGGGGGCGGTCGAGCAGTACTTC
TRBJ2-2 TRBV5-1 - - CASTRMGVRNTGELFF TGCGCCAGCACCAGGATGGGGGTCAGGAACACCGGGGAGCTGTTTTTT
TRBJ2-7 TRBV9 - - CASSPHLAEDTYEQYF TGTGCCAGCAGCCCCCACTTAGCGGAAGATACCTACGAGCAGTACTTC
TRBJ2-7 TRBV7-9 TRBD2 - CASSAGTSGNPYEQYF TGTGCCAGCAGCGCAGGGACTAGCGGGAACCCCTACGAGCAGTACTTC
TRBJ1-2 TRBV5-4 - - CASSLAGVGGNYGYTF TGTGCCAGCAGCTTGGCGGGTGTCGGAGGGAACTATGGCTACACCTTC
TRBJ1-2 TRBV6-1 - - CASRIGDFGYTF TGTGCCAGCAGGATTGGGGATTTTGGCTACACCTTC
TRBJ2-5 TRBV4-3 TRBD1 - CASSQASGTGAQETQYF TGCGCCAGCAGCCAAGCCTCCGGGACAGGCGCCCAAGAGACCCAGTACTTC
TRBJ2-1 TRBV2 TRBD2 - CASSVNGGALYNEQFF TGTGCCAGCAGTGTCAACGGGGGGGCCCTATACAATGAGCAGTTCTTC
TRBJ1-2 TRBV6-1 TRBD1 - CASSESPSGGAAGYGYTF TGTGCCAGCAGTGAATCTCCGTCAGGGGGCGCAGCAGGGTATGGCTACACCTTC
TRBJ1-5 TRBV27 TRBD1 - CASSPLGRQGGSNQPQHF TGTGCCAGCAGTCCCCTGGGTCGACAGGGAGGGAGCAATCAGCCCCAGCATTTT
TRBJ1-1 TRBV4-2 - - CASSPGTQGTVTEAFF TGTGCCAGCAGCCCCGGAACCCAGGGGACTGTCACTGAAGCTTTCTTT
TRBJ2-2 TRBV5-1 TRBD1 medium-sized CASSLQGPLAGELFF TGCGCCAGCAGCTTACAGGGGCCGCTCGCCGGGGAGCTGTTTTTT
TRBJ1-2 TRBV6-5 - - CACSRGLSNYGYTF TGTGCCTGCTCCCGCGGCCTCTCTAACTATGGCTACACCTTC
TRBJ1-5 TRBV18 TRBD1 - CASSPSGVGTGGNQPQHF TGTGCCAGCTCACCTTCCGGGGTCGGGACAGGGGGCAATCAGCCCCAGCATTTT
TRBJ2-1 TRBV9 - - CASSGLGASSYNEQFF TGTGCCAGCAGCGGTCTAGGGGCCAGCTCCTACAATGAGCAGTTCTTC
TRBJ1-2 TRBV29-1 - - CSVSQGRGYGYTF TGCAGCGTTTCACAGGGACGTGGCTATGGCTACACCTTC
TRBJ2-7 TRBV19 TRBD2 - CASSQLGGRARYEQYF TGTGCCAGTAGTCAACTCGGCGGGAGGGCCCGGTACGAGCAGTACTTC
TRBJ2-7 TRBV9 - - CASSVDWRSYEQYF TGTGCCAGCAGCGTAGATTGGAGGTCCTACGAGCAGTACTTC
TRBJ1-2 TRBV12-5 - - CASAPGDYGYTF TGTGCTAGTGCTCCAGGAGACTATGGCTACACCTTC
TRBJ2-1 TRBV7-2 - - CASSLSGHEFF TGTGCCAGCAGCCTGAGCGGCCACGAGTTCTTC
TRBJ1-1 TRBV7-9 - - CASSDREGPNTEAFF TGTGCCAGCAGCGACCGGGAGGGGCCGAACACTGAAGCTTTCTTT
TRBJ2-1 TRBV2 TRBD2 - CASRVAGGPDEQFF TGTGCCAGCAGGGTAGCGGGAGGGCCCGATGAGCAGTTCTTC
TRBJ1-2 TRBV6-5 - few CASSSGRGYTF TGTGCCAGCAGTTCTGGGCGGGGCTACACCTTC
TRBJ2-1 TRBV4-3 TRBD2 - CASSQRLAGNEQFF TGCGCCAGCAGCCAACGCCTAGCGGGGAATGAGCAGTTCTTC
TRBJ2-6 TRBV18 - - CASSPYRFSGANVLTF TGTGCCAGCTCACCGTATAGATTCTCTGGGGCCAACGTCCTGACTTTC
TRBJ2-5 TRBV29-1 - - CSVSRSTSPQETQYF TGCAGCGTGTCCAGGTCAACCAGCCCCCAAGAGACCCAGTACTTC
TRBJ2-7 TRBV29-1 TRBD1 - CSVEDNKGTGLHEQYF TGCAGCGTTGAAGATAATAAGGGGACAGGGCTCCACGAGCAGTACTTC
TRBJ1-5 TRBV6-5 - - CASSYAGVEQPQHF TGTGCCAGCAGTTACGCGGGGGTTGAACAGCCCCAGCATTTT
TRBJ2-7 TRBV19 - - CASSIDLGPAYEQYF TGTGCCAGTAGTATAGACCTGGGACCGGCGTACGAGCAGTACTTC
TRBJ2-5 TRBV5-1 - once CASSSGQGETQYF TGCGCCAGCAGCTCAGGACAAGGGGAGACCCAGTACTTC
TRBJ2-1 TRBV10-3 TRBD2 - CAISDSSGRANYNEQFF TGTGCCATCAGTGATTCTAGCGGGAGGGCCAACTACAATGAGCAGTTCTTC
TRBJ1-5 TRBV7-2 - - CASSLDSFNQPQHF TGTGCCAGCAGCTTAGACAGTTTCAATCAGCCCCAGCATTTT
TRBJ2-1 TRBV7-3 TRBD2 - CASSTLAGAGSEQFF TGTGCCAGCAGCACCTTAGCGGGGGCCGGTTCGGAGCAGTTCTTC
TRBJ2-7 TRBV5-4 TRBD1 - CASRSQGKGASNEQYF TGTGCCAGCAGATCCCAAGGGAAGGGGGCGTCCAACGAGCAGTACTTC
TRBJ2-3 TRBV2 - - CASSFTGSTDTQYF TGTGCCAGCAGCTTCACCGGGTCCACAGATACGCAGTATTTT
TRBJ2-7 TRBV5-6 - medium-sized CASVREETPYEQYF TGTGCCAGCGTTAGGGAAGAAACTCCCTACGAGCAGTACTTC
TRBJ2-7 TRBV7-2 - - CASSFGRGAYEQYF TGTGCCAGCAGCTTTGGAAGGGGCGCCTACGAGCAGTACTTC
TRBJ1-1 TRBV9 - - CASSPPRGGATEAFF TGTGCCAGCAGCCCCCCCCGCGGAGGGGCCACTGAAGCTTTCTTT
TRBJ2-7 TRBV27 - - CASSFNRPSRQYF TGTGCCAGCAGTTTCAACAGGCCCTCCCGGCAGTACTTC
TRBJ2-1 TRBV7-2 - - CASSLASANGWNEQFF TGTGCCAGCAGCTTAGCCAGCGCGAATGGATGGAATGAGCAGTTCTTC
TRBJ1-2 TRBV4-2 TRBD1 - CASSQSEGAGGFGYTF TGTGCCAGCAGCCAAAGTGAGGGGGCAGGGGGCTTTGGCTACACCTTC
TRBJ1-4 TRBV4-1 - - CASSQEFRGRGKLFF TGCGCCAGCAGCCAAGAATTCCGGGGCAGGGGAAAACTGTTTTTT
TRBJ2-1 TRBV5-1 TRBD2 - CASSSPGGSGRDNEQFF TGCGCCAGCAGCTCCCCCGGGGGGAGCGGGAGGGACAATGAGCAGTTCTTC
TRBJ2-1 TRBV7-9 - few CASSPPTEHYYNEQFF TGTGCCAGCAGCCCCCCGACAGAGCACTATTACAATGAGCAGTTCTTC